Given below is one T cell receptor (beta chain) in context. Germline lookup yields CDR1 ENHRY and CDR2 SYGVKD. The V and J ends lost 7 bases and 2 bases respectively, with 12 bases between them. CDR3 length: 13 residues. This entry comes from a study of blood T cell repertoires in COVID-19. In the study's own analysis: Cell counts per sample came from amplifying reference gene primers. Produced via immunoSEQ multiplex PCR; TCRdb's table is partial and in-frame only. V, J and clone size derive from that table, while D and trimming were established from the DNA sequence. The table records about 82,000 clones, around 89% of them present only once.

The sample was PBMCs or T cells enriched from blood (not recorded which). The clonotype comes from a woman between 50 and 59 years old with acute COVID-19. The chain has TRBV10-3 and TRBJ2-7, with D possibly matching TRBD1 (6 bases). The CDR3 region has the DNA TGTGCCATCACCAACAGGGATACCTACGAGCAGTACTTC. Translated: CAITNRDTYEQYF.